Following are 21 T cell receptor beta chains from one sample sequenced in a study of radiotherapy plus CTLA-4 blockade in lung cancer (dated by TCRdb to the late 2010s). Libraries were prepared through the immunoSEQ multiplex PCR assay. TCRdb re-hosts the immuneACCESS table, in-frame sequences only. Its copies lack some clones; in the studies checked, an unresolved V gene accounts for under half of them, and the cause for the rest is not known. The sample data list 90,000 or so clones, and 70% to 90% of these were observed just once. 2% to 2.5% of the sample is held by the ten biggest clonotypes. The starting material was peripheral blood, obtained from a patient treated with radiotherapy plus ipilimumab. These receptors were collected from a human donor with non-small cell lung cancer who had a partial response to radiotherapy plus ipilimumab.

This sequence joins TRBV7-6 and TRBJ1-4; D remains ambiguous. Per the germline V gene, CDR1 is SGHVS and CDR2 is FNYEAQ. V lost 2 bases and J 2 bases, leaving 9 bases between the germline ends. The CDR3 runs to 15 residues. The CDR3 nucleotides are TGTGCCAGCAGCTTACCTGAGGCGACTAATGAAAAACTGTTTTTT. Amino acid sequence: CASSLPEATNEKLFF.

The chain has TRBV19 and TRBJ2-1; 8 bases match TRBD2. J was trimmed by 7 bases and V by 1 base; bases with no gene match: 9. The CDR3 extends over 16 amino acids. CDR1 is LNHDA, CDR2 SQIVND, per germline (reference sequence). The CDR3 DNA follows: TGTGCCAGTAGTATAGGATTGCGGGGGGAGTGGAATGAGCAGTTCTTC. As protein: CASSIGLRGEWNEQFF.

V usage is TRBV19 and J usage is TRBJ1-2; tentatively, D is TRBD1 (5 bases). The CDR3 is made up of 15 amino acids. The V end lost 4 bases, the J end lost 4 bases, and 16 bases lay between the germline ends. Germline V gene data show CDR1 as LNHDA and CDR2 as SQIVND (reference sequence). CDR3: CASSTSGTEPYGYTF. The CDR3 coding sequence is TGTGCCAGTAGTACGTCCGGGACTGAACCCTATGGCTACACCTTC.

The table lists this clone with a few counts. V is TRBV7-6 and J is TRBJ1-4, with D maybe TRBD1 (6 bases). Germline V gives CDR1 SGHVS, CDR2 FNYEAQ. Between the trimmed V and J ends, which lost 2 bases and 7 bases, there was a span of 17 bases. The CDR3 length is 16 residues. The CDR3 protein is CASSLQAQGLREKLFF. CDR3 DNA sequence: TGTGCCAGCAGCTTACAAGCCCAGGGGTTACGTGAAAAACTGTTTTTT.

CDR3 nucleotide sequence: TGCAGTGCTGTTAACCTCTACGAGCAGTACTTC. Translated, it gives CSAVNLYEQYF. The V call is TRBV20-1, the J call TRBJ2-5; no clear D gene. The J call may be wrong; the DNA end is better matched by TRBJ2-7. Germline lookup yields CDR1 DFQATT and CDR2 SNEGSKA (reference sequence). CDR3 size: 11 residues.

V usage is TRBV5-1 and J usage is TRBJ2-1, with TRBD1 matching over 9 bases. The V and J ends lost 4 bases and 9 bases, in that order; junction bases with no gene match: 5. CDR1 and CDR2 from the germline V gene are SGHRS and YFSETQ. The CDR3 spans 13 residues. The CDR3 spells CASSGQGLGEQFF. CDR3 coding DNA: TGCGCCAGCAGCGGACAGGGGCTGGGTGAGCAGTTCTTC. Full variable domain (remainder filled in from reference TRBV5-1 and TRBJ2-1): KAGVTQTPRYLIKTRGQQVTLSCSPISGHRSVSWYQQTPGQGLQFLFEYFSETQRNKGNFPGRFSGRQFSNSRSEMNVSTLELGDSALYLCASSGQGLGEQFFGPGTRLTVL.

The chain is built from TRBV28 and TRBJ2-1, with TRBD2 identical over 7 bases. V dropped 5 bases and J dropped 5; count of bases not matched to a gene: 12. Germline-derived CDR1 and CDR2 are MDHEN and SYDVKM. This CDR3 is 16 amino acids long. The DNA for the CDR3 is TGTGCCAGCAGTATCCCCCCATGGGCGGGAGACAATGAGCAGTTCTTC. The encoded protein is CASSIPPWAGDNEQFF.

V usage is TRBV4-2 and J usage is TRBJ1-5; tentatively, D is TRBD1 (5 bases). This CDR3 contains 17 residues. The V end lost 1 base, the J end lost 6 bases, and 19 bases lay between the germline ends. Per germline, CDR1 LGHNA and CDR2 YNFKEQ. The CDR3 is CASSQGPQGSSGQPQHF. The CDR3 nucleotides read TGTGCCAGCAGCCAAGGCCCCCAGGGTTCCTCGGGTCAGCCCCAGCATTTT.

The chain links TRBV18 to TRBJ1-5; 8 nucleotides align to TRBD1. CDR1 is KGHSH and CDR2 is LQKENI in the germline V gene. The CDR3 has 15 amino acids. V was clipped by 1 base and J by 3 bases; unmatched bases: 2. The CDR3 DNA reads TGTGCCAGCTCACCACAACAGGGGGACAATCAGCCCCAGCATTTT. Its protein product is CASSPQQGDNQPQHF.

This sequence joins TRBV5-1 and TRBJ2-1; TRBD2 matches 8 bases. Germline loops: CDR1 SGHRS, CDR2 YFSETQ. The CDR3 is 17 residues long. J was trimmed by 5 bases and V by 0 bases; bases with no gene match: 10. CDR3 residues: CASSLDRTGLVDNEQFF. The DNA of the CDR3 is TGCGCCAGCAGCTTGGACCGAACGGGACTAGTAGACAATGAGCAGTTCTTC.

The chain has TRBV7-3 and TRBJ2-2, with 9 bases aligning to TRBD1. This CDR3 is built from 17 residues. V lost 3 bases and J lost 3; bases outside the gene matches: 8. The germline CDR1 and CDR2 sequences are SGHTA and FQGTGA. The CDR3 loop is CASSFGQGYTDTGELFF. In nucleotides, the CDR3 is TGTGCCAGCAGCTTCGGACAGGGGTACACCGACACCGGGGAGCTGTTTTTT. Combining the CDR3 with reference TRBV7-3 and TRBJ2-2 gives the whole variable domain GAGVSQTPSNKVTEKGKYVELRCDPISGHTALYWYRQSLGQGPEFLIYFQGTGAADDSGLPNDRFFAVRPEGSVSTLKIQRTERGDSAVYLCASSFGQGYTDTGELFFGEGSRLTVL.

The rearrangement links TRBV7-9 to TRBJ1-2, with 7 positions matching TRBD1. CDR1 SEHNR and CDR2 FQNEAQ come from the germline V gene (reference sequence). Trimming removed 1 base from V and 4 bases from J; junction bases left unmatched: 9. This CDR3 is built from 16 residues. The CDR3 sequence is CASSLGGTGVGYGYTF. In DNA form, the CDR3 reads TGTGCCAGCAGCTTAGGCGGAACAGGGGTCGGCTATGGCTACACCTTC. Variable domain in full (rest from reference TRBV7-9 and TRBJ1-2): DTGVSQNPRHKITKRGQNVTFRCDPISEHNRLYWYRQTLGQGPEFLTYFQNEAQLEKSRLLSDRFSAERPKGSFSTLEIQRTEQGDSAMYLCASSLGGTGVGYGYTFGSGTRLTVV.

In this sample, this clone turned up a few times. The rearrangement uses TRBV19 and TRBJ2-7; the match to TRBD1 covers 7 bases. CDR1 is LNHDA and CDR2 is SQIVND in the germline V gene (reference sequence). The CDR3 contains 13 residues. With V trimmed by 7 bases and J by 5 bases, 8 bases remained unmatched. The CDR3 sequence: CASTGDRDHEQYV. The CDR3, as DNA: TGTGCCAGTACGGGCGACAGGGACCACGAGCAGTACGTC.

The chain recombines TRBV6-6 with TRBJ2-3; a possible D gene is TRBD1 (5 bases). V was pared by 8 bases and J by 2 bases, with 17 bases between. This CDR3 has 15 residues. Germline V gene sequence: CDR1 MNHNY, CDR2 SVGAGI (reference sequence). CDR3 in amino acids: CASGAQSVNTDTQYF. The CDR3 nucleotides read TGTGCCAGCGGGGCGCAAAGCGTCAACACAGATACGCAGTATTTT.

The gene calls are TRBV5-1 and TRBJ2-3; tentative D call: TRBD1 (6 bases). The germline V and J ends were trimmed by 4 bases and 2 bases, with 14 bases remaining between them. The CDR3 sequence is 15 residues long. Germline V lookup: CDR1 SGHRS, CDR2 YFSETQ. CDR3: CASSRNRDHTDTQYF. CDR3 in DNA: TGCGCCAGCAGCCGGAACAGGGACCACACAGATACGCAGTATTTT.

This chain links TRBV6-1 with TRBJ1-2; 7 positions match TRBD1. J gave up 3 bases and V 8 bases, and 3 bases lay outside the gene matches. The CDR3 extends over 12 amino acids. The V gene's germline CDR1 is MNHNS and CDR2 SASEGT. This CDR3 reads CASRDSYYGYTF. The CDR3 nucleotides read TGTGCCAGCCGGGACAGCTACTATGGCTACACCTTC.

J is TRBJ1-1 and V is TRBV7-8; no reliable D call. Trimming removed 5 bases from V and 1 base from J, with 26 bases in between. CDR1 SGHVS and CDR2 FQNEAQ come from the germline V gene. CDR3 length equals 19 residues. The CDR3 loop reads CASSHSGSGGIRANTEAFF. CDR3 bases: TGTGCCAGCAGCCACAGTGGGTCTGGAGGGATTAGGGCGAACACTGAAGCTTTCTTT.

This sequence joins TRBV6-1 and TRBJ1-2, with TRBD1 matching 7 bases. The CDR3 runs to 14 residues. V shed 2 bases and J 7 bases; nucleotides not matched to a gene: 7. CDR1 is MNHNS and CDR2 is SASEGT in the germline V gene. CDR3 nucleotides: TGTGCCAGCAGTGAAAGACAGGGCCCCTTTGGCTACACCTTC. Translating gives CASSERQGPFGYTF.

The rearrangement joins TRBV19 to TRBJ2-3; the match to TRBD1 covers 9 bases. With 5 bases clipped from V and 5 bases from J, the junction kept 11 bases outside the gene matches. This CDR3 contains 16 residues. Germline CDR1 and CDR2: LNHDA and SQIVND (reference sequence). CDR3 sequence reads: CASSYTGTGYQDTQYF. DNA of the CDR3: TGTGCCAGTAGTTATACCGGGACAGGGTATCAAGATACGCAGTATTTT. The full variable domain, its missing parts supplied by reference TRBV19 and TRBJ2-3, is DGGITQSPKYLFRKEGQNVTLSCEQNLNHDAMYWYRQDPGQGLRLIYYSQIVNDFQKGDIAEGYSVSREKKESFPLTVTSAQKNPTAFYLCASSYTGTGYQDTQYFGPGTRLTVL.

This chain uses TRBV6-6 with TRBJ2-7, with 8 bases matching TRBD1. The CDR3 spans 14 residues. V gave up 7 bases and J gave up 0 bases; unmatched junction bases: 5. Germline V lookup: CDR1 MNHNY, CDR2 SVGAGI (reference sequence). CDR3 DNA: TGTGCCAGCATTAAAGGACAGGGCTCCTACGAGCAGTACGTC. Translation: CASIKGQGSYEQYV.

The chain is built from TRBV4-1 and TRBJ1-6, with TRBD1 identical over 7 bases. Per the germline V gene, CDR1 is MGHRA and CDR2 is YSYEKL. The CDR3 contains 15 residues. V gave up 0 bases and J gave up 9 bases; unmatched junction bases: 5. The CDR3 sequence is CASSQEGQRVSPLHF. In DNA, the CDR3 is TGCGCCAGCAGCCAAGAGGGACAGAGGGTTTCACCCCTCCACTTT.